This T cell receptor beta chain is drawn from a study of blood T cell repertoires in COVID-19. Background on the study: Some COVID-19 samples were acute and others convalescent; all came from the United States, Italy and Spain. PBMCs, B-cell-depleted T cells, or T cells were the source of the cDNA or gDNA that made up the material.

The CDR3 extends over 15 amino acids. Germline CDR1 SGHTA, CDR2 FQGNSA. Deletions cut 4 bases from V and 1 base from J, with 12 bases between. Sequencing used immunoSEQ multiplex PCR; TCRdb keeps in-frame clones, though not all of them. Seen here are under 150,000 clones, around nine tenths observed once, and the top ten hold roughly 2.2%. The V call is TRBV7-2, the J call TRBJ2-3; tentative D call: TRBD2 (6 bases). This TCR was recovered from a man between 65 and 85 years old with active COVID-19. Sequenced material: peripheral blood. The CDR3 here is CASSSRDSRTDTQYF. For the CDR3, the DNA is TGTGCCAGCAGCTCCCGGGACTCTCGCACAGATACGCAGTATTTT.